The clone carrying this T cell receptor beta chain is medium-sized by share. What it binds is not known. Each TRB amplification used roughly 230-550 ng of genomic DNA from blood. Multiplex PCR with BIOMED2 TRB-A/B primer pools amplified TRB rearrangements. Each CDR3 protein is one row after TCRdb ran MiXCR on the multiplex PCR reads. The repertoire holds 20,000 to 30,000 distinct CDR3 sequences, with approximately 32% as singletons. The V gene's germline CDR1 is SQVTM and CDR2 ANQGSEA. Trimming took 4 bases from V and 0 from J, leaving 15 bases between them. The CDR3 has 15 residues. This entry comes from a study of T and B cells in COVID-19 patients. Study-wide context: COVID-19 patients gave peripheral blood either during active infection or after recovery.

Overall study results and limits: Patients with COVID-19 reportedly showed strongly skewed T cell receptor beta variable and joining gene usage.

Material: blood. This chain joins TRBV29-1 and TRBJ1-1, with D perhaps matching TRBD1 (5 bases). This clonotype originated in a human donor who had recovered from COVID-19. The CDR3 spells CSVGDGDAMNTEAFF. CDR3 sequence (DNA): TGCAGCGTTGGGGACGGAGATGCGATGAACACTGAAGCTTTCTTT.